The clone carrying this T cell receptor (beta chain) appeared many times. TCRdb used MiXCR to call clones anew from the PCR reads. Among about 21,000 clones listed, around 13% were seen once. There were no patients who had received any treatment before thyroid surgery. The sample comes from a study of metastatic and nonmetastatic thyroid tumors. The clonotype was recovered from a female donor with papillary thyroid cancer or a benign thyroid nodule (not recorded which). Some clones in this sample may be carry-over from other donors' samples. Sequencing was performed on blood.

The CDR3 loop is CASSLAGDLAKNIQYF. CDR3 sequence (DNA): TGCGCCAGCAGCCTAGCGGGGGATTTGGCCAAAAACATTCAGTACTTC. The chain links TRBV4-1 to TRBJ2-4, with 9 nucleotides matching TRBD2. The CDR3 spans 16 residues. V trimming: 4 bases; J trimming: 1 base; junction bases outside the gene matches: 5. Germline V CDR1 and CDR2: MGHRA, YSYEKL.